This record looks at one T cell receptor beta chain sequence and its context. What it recognizes is unknown. The data stem from a study of T cell responses to AZD1222 COVID-19 vaccine. Findings of the study overall: Just 5 to 7 AZD1222 recipients were seropositive at baseline. Spike-spanning, vaccine-associated CD4 TCRs were dominant at 160-218 and 743-854.

J gave up 6 bases and V 8 bases, and 14 bases lay outside the gene matches. Germline CDR1 SQVTM, CDR2 ANQGSEA. The CDR3 totals 15 residues. Here immunoSEQ multiplex PCR was the method, and the copy in TCRdb shows in-frame clones only, minus some. The repertoire holds approximately 140,000 clones, with 80% to 95% as singletons. The clonotype was recovered from an adult in good health. The V call is TRBV29-1, the J call TRBJ2-1, with 9 bases fitting TRBD2. Sample: peripheral blood, taken on day 0 of AZD1222 vaccination. The CDR3 bases are TGCAGCTCGTGGGGGACTAGCCCGAAGGGCAATGAGCAGTTCTTC. This encodes CSSWGTSPKGNEQFF.